This is a list of T cell receptor beta chains from one sample in a study of cytomegalovirus exposure and HLA in healthy donors. The data were produced by immunoSEQ multiplex PCR, yet TCRdb's version contains in-frame clones alone and is incomplete. The sample records about 120,000 clones, roughly 86% being singletons. The sample taken for sequencing was PBMCs. The receptors here all came from a man between 18 and 35 years old in good health and CMV-seronegative. The CDR3 runs from the conserved cysteine through the conserved F or W. A D gene is named only where the DNA matches it firmly. The size of a clone is reported for some rows only, either as once, few or many, or as a class for expanded clones.

size: NA; V: TRBV5-4; D: TRBD1; J: TRBJ1-3; DNA: TGTGCCAGCAGACCTGACAGGGGGAACACCATATATTTT; CDR3: CASRPDRGNTIYF
size: NA; V: TRBV19; D: NA; J: TRBJ1-1; DNA: TGTGCCAGTAATGCAGGAGGAAACACTGAAGCTTTCTTT; CDR3: CASNAGGNTEAFF
size: few; V: TRBV6-5; D: NA; J: TRBJ1-1; DNA: TGTGCCAGCAGGGGGGGGACTGAAGCTTTCTTT; CDR3: CASRGGTEAFF
size: NA; V: TRBV4-1; D: NA; J: TRBJ1-2; DNA: TGCGCCAGCAGCCAAGTTCAAGGGCAGCCACCGGGAGGCTACACCTTC; CDR3: CASSQVQGQPPGGYTF
size: NA; V: TRBV9; D: NA; J: TRBJ2-1; DNA: TGTGCCAGCAGCGCTACCCCACAGGGCCATGAGCAGTTCTTC; CDR3: CASSATPQGHEQFF
size: once; V: TRBV13; D: TRBD1; J: TRBJ2-2; DNA: TGTGCCAGCAGCTTAGAAGCGGTGAGACAGGGGCACACCGGGGAGCTGTTTTTT; CDR3: CASSLEAVRQGHTGELFF
size: NA; V: TRBV6-4; D: TRBD1; J: TRBJ2-1; DNA: TGTGCCAGCAGTGAGCGACAGGGGGCGAATGAGCAGTTCTTC; CDR3: CASSERQGANEQFF
size: NA; V: TRBV27; D: TRBD1; J: TRBJ1-6; DNA: TGTGCCAGCAGTTACAGGGGGTTAGTAAGTTCACCCCTCCACTTT; CDR3: CASSYRGLVSSPLHF
size: once; V: TRBV9; D: TRBD1; J: TRBJ2-5; DNA: TGTGCCAGCAGCGCCCTCCCCGGCGGGGACAGGATGCTTCAAGAGACCCAGTACTTC; CDR3: CASSALPGGDRMLQETQYF
size: NA; V: TRBV9; D: NA; J: TRBJ1-5; DNA: TGTGCCAGCAGTGTCCAAGGAGGAGTCAATCAGCCCCAGCATTTT; CDR3: CASSVQGGVNQPQHF
size: NA; V: TRBV6-1; D: TRBD1; J: TRBJ1-1; DNA: TGTGCCAGCAGGTTGACAGGGGGCTTGAACACTGAAGCTTTCTTT; CDR3: CASRLTGGLNTEAFF
size: NA; V: TRBV5-4; D: NA; J: TRBJ1-1; DNA: TGTGCCAGCAGCTTCGGGAACACTGAAGCTTTCTTT; CDR3: CASSFGNTEAFF
size: NA; V: TRBV6-6; D: NA; J: TRBJ2-3; DNA: TGTGCCAGCAGTTACTCCGCAGGGCCCACAGATACGCAGTATTTT; CDR3: CASSYSAGPTDTQYF
size: NA; V: TRBV10-3; D: NA; J: TRBJ2-7; DNA: TGTGCCATCAGTGAATGGGGAGTCGTAGACGAGCAGTACTTC; CDR3: CAISEWGVVDEQYF
size: once; V: TRBV19; D: NA; J: TRBJ2-5; DNA: TGTGCCAGTAGTACTTTAGGCCCCCCCACGGGCGGGGAGACCCAGTACTTC; CDR3: CASSTLGPPTGGETQYF
size: NA; V: TRBV19; D: TRBD1; J: TRBJ2-7; DNA: TGTGCCAGTAGTCGGACAGGAGATTCCTACGAGCAGTACTTC; CDR3: CASSRTGDSYEQYF
size: NA; V: TRBV7-6; D: TRBD2; J: TRBJ2-3; DNA: TGTGCCAGCAGCATAACCCCTAGCGGGGGTCGCGGAGATACGCAGTATTTT; CDR3: CASSITPSGGRGDTQYF
size: NA; V: TRBV7-8; D: TRBD1; J: TRBJ1-2; DNA: TGTGCCAGCAGCCCTTGGGGCGGACAGGAAGCTAACTATGGCTACACCTTC; CDR3: CASSPWGGQEANYGYTF
size: NA; V: TRBV5-6; D: NA; J: TRBJ1-1; DNA: TGTGCCAGCAGCTTGGACAGGGTACTGTCAGCTTTCTTT; CDR3: CASSLDRVLSAFF
size: NA; V: TRBV28; D: NA; J: TRBJ1-5; DNA: TGTGCCAGCAGTTCCCAAGGGGCGCAGAGCAAGCCCCAGCATTTT; CDR3: CASSSQGAQSKPQHF
size: NA; V: TRBV5-5; D: NA; J: TRBJ2-7; DNA: TGTGCCAGCAGCGTATTGAGGCGACCCTACGACGAGCAGTACTTC; CDR3: CASSVLRRPYDEQYF
size: NA; V: TRBV27; D: TRBD1; J: TRBJ1-5; DNA: TGTGCCAGCAGTCTAGGGACAGGGCAGCAGCCCCAGCATTTT; CDR3: CASSLGTGQQPQHF
size: NA; V: TRBV27; D: TRBD2; J: TRBJ2-3; DNA: TGTGCCAGCAGTTCGCCTTCCGGGACTAGCGGCACAGATACGCAGTATTTT; CDR3: CASSSPSGTSGTDTQYF
size: once; V: TRBV25-1; D: TRBD1; J: TRBJ2-7; DNA: TGTGCCAGCCTATCTCTGACAGGGTACGAGCAGTACTTC; CDR3: CASLSLTGYEQYF
size: once; V: TRBV29-1; D: TRBD1; J: TRBJ1-1; DNA: TGCAGCGTTCGAGGGGTTGGGACAGGGCTTTTAATTGCTGAAGCTTTCTTT; CDR3: CSVRGVGTGLLIAEAFF
size: NA; V: TRBV27; D: TRBD1; J: TRBJ2-2; DNA: TGTGCCAGCAGTAAGGGACAGGGTTACCCCGGGGAGCTGTTTTTT; CDR3: CASSKGQGYPGELFF
size: NA; V: TRBV6-5; D: TRBD1; J: TRBJ2-7; DNA: TGTGCCAGCAGTTACTTCCCCGGGACAGGGGGCTACGAGCAGTACTTC; CDR3: CASSYFPGTGGYEQYF
size: NA; V: TRBV6-5; D: TRBD1; J: TRBJ2-7; DNA: TGTGCCAGCAGTTACTCGTCCCAGGGGGAGTTGGACGAGCAGTACTTC; CDR3: CASSYSSQGELDEQYF
size: NA; V: TRBV6-5; D: NA; J: TRBJ1-2; DNA: TGTGCCAGCACCTCCATCGGCGGATATGGCTACACCTTC; CDR3: CASTSIGGYGYTF
size: NA; V: TRBV6-1; D: TRBD2; J: TRBJ2-7; DNA: TGTGCCAGCAAGGCTAGCGGGGCCTACGAGCAGTACTTC; CDR3: CASKASGAYEQYF
size: NA; V: TRBV25-1; D: TRBD1; J: TRBJ1-4; DNA: TGTGCCAGCAGTGGCTACAGGGGTTTAGGCGAAAAACTGTTTTTT; CDR3: CASSGYRGLGEKLFF
size: NA; V: TRBV4-1; D: NA; J: TRBJ1-2; DNA: TGCGCCAGCTTATACGGCGGTTTCTACACCTTC; CDR3: CASLYGGFYTF
size: few; V: TRBV5-1; D: TRBD1; J: TRBJ1-1; DNA: TGCGCCAGCAGCCTCAGGGGGGAGAACACTGAAGCTTTCTTT; CDR3: CASSLRGENTEAFF
size: NA; V: TRBV6-1; D: TRBD1; J: TRBJ2-7; DNA: TGTGCCACAGGACAGGGTTCACTAACCTACGAGCAGTACTTC; CDR3: CATGQGSLTYEQYF
size: NA; V: TRBV6-6; D: TRBD1; J: TRBJ1-2; DNA: TGTGCCAGCAACAAGGGACAGGGGGACCTCGGCTACACCTTC; CDR3: CASNKGQGDLGYTF
size: NA; V: TRBV6-5; D: NA; J: TRBJ2-3; DNA: TGTGCCAGCAGTTACCGTGGTAGCCACACAGATACGCAGTATTTT; CDR3: CASSYRGSHTDTQYF
size: NA; V: TRBV19; D: NA; J: TRBJ1-5; DNA: TGTGCCAGTAGCCTGGACAGACCCTATAGCAATCAGCCCCAGCATTTT; CDR3: CASSLDRPYSNQPQHF
size: NA; V: TRBV1; D: NA; J: TRBJ1-3; DNA: TGCACCAGCAGCCAAGGGGTTTTTAGGCAGGGATCCCCTGGAAACACCATATATTTT; CDR3: CTSSQGVFRQGSPGNTIYF
size: few; V: TRBV7-2; D: NA; J: TRBJ1-1; DNA: TGTGCCAGCAGCCAAACACCGAACCTGAACACTGAAGCTTTCTTT; CDR3: CASSQTPNLNTEAFF
size: NA; V: TRBV27; D: NA; J: TRBJ2-7; DNA: TGTGCCAGCAGTGAAAGACAGACCTACGAGCAGTACTTC; CDR3: CASSERQTYEQYF
size: NA; V: TRBV11-3; D: TRBD1; J: TRBJ1-2; DNA: TGTGCCAGCAGCCCCGACAGGACAGGGTGTTATGGCTACACCTTC; CDR3: CASSPDRTGCYGYTF
size: NA; V: TRBV2; D: NA; J: TRBJ2-5; DNA: TGTGCCAACAACGGACAGAGGGGGGAGACCCAGTACTTC; CDR3: CANNGQRGETQYF